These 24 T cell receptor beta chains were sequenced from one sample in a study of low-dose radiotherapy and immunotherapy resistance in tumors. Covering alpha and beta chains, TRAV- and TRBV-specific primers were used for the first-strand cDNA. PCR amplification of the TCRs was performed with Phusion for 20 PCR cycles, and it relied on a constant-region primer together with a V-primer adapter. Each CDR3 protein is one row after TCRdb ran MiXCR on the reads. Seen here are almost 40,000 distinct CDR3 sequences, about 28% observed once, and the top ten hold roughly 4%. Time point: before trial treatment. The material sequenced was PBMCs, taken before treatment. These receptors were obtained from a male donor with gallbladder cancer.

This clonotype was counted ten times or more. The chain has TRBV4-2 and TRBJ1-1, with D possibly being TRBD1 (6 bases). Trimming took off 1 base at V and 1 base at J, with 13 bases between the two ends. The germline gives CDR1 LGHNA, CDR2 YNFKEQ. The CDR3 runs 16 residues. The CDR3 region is CASSQGGGTTNTEAFF. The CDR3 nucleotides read TGTGCCAGCAGCCAAGGTGGCGGGACAACGAACACTGAAGCTTTCTTT.

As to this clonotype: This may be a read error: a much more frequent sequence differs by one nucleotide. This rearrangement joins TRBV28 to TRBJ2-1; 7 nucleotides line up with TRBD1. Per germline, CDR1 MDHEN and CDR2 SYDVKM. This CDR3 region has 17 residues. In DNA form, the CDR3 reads TGTGCCAGCGGTTTACAGGGGTCGGGAAAGTCCCACAATGAGCAGTTCTTC. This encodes CASGLQGSGKSHNEQFF.

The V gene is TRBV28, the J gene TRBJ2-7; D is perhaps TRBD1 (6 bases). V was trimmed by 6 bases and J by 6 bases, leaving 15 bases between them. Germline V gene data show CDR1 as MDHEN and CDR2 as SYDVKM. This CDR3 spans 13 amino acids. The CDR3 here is CASSPWGRGEQYF. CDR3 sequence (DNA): TGTGCCAGCAGCCCATGGGGGCGTGGCGAGCAGTACTTC. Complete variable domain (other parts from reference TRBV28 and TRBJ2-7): DVKVTQSSRYLVKRTGEKVFLECVQDMDHENMFWYRQDPGLGLRLIYFSYDVKMKEKGDIPEGYSVSREKKERFSLILESASTNQTSMYLCASSPWGRGEQYFGPGTRLTVT.

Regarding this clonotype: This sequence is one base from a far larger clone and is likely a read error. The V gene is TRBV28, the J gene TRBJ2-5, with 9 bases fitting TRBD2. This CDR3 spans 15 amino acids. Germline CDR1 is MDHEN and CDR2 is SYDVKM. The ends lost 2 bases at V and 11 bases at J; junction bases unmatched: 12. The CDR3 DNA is TGTGCCAGCAGTTTACACGCGGGAGGGGGCAATGAGCAGTACTTC. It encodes CASSLHAGGGNEQYF.

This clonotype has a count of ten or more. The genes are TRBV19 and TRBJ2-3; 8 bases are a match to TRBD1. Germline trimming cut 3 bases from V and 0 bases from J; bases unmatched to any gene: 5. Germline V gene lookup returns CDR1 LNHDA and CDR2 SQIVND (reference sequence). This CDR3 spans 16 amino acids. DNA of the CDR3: TGTGCCAGTAGTATCAGGACAGGGACCAGCACAGATACGCAGTATTTT. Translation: CASSIRTGTSTDTQYF.

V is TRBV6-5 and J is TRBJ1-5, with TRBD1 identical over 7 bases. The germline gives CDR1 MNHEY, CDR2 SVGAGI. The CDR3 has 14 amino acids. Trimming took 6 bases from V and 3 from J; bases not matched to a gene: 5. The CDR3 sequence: CASRGQQDNQPQHF. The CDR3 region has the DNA TGTGCCAGCAGGGGACAGCAGGACAATCAGCCCCAGCATTTT.

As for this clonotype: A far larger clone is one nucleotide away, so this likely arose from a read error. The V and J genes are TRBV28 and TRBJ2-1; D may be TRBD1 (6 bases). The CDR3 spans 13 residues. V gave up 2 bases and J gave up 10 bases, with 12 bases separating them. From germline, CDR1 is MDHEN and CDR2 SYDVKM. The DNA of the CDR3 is TGTGCCAGCAGTTTAGGGGGCTTAGGCGAGCAGTTCTTC. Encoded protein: CASSLGGLGEQFF.

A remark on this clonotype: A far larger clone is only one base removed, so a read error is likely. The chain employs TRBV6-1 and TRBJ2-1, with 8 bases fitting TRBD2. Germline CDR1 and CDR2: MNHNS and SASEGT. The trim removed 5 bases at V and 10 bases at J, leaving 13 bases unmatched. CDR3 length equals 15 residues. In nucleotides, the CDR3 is TGTGCCAGCAGTATACGGGAGGGAGGGGAGAGGGAGCAGTTCTTC. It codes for CASSIREGGEREQFF.

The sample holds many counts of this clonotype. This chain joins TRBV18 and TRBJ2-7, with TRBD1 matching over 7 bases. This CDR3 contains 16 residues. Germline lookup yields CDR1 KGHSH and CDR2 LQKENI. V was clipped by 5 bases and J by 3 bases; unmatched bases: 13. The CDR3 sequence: CASSRTGTEINYEQYF. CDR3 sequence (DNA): TGTGCCAGCTCAAGAACCGGGACAGAGATCAACTACGAGCAGTACTTC.

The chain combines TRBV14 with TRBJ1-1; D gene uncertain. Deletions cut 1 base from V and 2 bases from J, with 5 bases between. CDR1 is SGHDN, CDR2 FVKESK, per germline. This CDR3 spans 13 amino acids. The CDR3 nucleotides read TGTGCCAGCAGCCAAGGACCTAACACTGAAGCTTTCTTT. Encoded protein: CASSQGPNTEAFF.

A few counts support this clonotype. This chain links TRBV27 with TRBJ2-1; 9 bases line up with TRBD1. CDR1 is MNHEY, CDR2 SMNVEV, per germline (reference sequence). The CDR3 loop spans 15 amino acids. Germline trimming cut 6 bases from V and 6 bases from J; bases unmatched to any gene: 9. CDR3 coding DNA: TGTGCCAGCAGGACCGGGACAGGGATAAGCAATGAGCAGTTCTTC. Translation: CASRTGTGISNEQFF.

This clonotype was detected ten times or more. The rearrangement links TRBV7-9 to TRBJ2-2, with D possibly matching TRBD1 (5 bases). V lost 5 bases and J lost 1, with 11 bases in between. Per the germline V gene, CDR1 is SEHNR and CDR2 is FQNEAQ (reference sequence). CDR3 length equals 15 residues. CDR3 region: CASSPYRMNTGELFF. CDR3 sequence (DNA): TGTGCCAGCAGCCCGTACAGGATGAACACCGGGGAGCTGTTTTTT.

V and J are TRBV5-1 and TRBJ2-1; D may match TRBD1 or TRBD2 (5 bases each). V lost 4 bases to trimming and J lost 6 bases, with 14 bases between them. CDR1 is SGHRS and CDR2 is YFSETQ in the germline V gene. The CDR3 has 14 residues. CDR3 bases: TGCGCCAGCAGCCCCGGGACCCAGGGCAATGAGCAGTTCTTC. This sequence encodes CASSPGTQGNEQFF.

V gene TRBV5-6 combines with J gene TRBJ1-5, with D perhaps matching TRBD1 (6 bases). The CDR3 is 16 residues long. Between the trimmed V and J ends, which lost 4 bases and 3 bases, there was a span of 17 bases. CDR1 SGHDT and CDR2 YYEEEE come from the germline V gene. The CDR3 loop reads CASSHRVKGDNQPQHF. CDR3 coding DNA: TGTGCCAGCAGCCACAGGGTAAAGGGGGACAATCAGCCCCAGCATTTT.

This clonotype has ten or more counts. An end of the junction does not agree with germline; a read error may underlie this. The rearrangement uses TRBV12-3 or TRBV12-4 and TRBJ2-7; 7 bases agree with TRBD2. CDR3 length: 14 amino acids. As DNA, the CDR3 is TGTGCCAGCAGTTTATGGCGGGGGTCCTCCGAGCAGTACTTC. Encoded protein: CASSLWRGSSEQYF.

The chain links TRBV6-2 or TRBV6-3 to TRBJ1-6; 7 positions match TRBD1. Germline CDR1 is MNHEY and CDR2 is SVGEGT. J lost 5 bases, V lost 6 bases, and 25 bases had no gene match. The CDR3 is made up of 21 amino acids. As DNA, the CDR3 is TGTGCCAGCAGAAGACAGCCGCCGGGACAGCGTACCCGCAACGATAATTCACCCCTCCACTTT. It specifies CASRRQPPGQRTRNDNSPLHF.

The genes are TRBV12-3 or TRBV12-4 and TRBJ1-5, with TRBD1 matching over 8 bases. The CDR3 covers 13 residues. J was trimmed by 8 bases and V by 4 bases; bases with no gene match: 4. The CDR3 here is CASSSGQGKPQHF. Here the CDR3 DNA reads TGTGCCAGCAGTTCCGGACAGGGTAAGCCCCAGCATTTT.

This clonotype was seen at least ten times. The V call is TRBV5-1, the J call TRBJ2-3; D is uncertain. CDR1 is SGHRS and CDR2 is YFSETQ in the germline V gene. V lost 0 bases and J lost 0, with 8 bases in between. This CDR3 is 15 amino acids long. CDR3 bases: TGCGCCAGCAGCTTGGAGGTGGGGAGCACAGATACGCAGTATTTT. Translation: CASSLEVGSTDTQYF. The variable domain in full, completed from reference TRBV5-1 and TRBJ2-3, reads KAGVTQTPRYLIKTRGQQVTLSCSPISGHRSVSWYQQTPGQGLQFLFEYFSETQRNKGNFPGRFSGRQFSNSRSEMNVSTLELGDSALYLCASSLEVGSTDTQYFGPGTRLTVL.

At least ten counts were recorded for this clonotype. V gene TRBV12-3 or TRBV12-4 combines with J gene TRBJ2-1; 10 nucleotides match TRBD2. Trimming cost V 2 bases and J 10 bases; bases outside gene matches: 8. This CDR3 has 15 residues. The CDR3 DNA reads TGTGCCAGCAGTTTACTGCCTAGCGGGGGAGGGGAGCAGTTCTTC. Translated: CASSLLPSGGGEQFF.

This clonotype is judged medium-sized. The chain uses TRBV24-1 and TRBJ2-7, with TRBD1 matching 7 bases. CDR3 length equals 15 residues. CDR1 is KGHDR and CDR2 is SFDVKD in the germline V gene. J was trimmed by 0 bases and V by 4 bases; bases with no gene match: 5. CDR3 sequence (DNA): TGTGCCACCAGTGACGCCAGGGGGTCCTCCTACGAGCAGTACTTC. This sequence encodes CATSDARGSSYEQYF.

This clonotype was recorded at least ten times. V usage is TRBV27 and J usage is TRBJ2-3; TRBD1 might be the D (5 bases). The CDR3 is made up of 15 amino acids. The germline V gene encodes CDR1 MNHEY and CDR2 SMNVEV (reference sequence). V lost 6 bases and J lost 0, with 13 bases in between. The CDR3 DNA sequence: TGTGCCAGCAGACTCAAGGGGCTAAGCACAGATACGCAGTATTTT. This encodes CASRLKGLSTDTQYF.

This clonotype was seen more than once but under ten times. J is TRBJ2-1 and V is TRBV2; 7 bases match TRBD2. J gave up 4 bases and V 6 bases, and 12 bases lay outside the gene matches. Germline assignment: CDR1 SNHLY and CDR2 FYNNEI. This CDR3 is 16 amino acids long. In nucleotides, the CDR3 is TGTGCCAGCAGACCAGACCGGAGCGGGAATTACAATGAGCAGTTCTTC. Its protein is CASRPDRSGNYNEQFF. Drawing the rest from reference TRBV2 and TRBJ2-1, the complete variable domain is EPEVTQTPSHQVTQMGQEVILRCVPISNHLYFYWYRQILGQKVEFLVSFYNNEISEKSEIFDDQFSVERPDGSNFTLKIRSTKLEDSAMYFCASRPDRSGNYNEQFFGPGTRLTVL.

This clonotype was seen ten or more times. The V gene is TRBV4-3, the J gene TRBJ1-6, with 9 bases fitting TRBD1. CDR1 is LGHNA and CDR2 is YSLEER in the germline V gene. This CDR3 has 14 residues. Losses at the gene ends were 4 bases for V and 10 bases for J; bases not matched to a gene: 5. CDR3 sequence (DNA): TGCGCCAGCAGCCGACAGGGGGTTGAGTCACCCCTCCACTTT. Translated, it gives CASSRQGVESPLHF.

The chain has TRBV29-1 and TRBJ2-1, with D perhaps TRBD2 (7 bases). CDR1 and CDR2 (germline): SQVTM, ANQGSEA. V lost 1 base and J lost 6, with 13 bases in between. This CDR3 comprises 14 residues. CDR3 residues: CSVEAWGGGNEQFF. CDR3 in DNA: TGCAGCGTTGAAGCTTGGGGAGGGGGCAATGAGCAGTTCTTC.